This TCR beta chain was found in a study of T cell repertoires in cytomegalovirus infection. Germline V CDR1 and CDR2: LNHDA, SQIVND (reference sequence). The CDR3 is 15 amino acids. V lost 4 bases and J 0 bases, leaving 12 bases between the germline ends. This clonotype was seen only a few times. Antigen specificity is unknown. MiXCR was run by TCRdb on the reads, yielding one entry per CDR3 protein. The sample holds under 130,000 distinct CDR3 sequences; roughly 39% are singletons and the top ten take about 74%. This chain connects TRBV19 to TRBJ1-2; D uncertain. Sequenced material: CD8+ T cells from cultured PBMCs, taken from culture after CMV antigen stimulation. The receptor was derived from a human donor in good health (CMV status not recorded). Some clones in this sample may be carry-over from other donors' samples. The CDR3 DNA follows: TGTGCCAGTAGTACCCCCCAAGGCCCTAACTATGGCTACACCTTC. Protein sequence: CASSTPQGPNYGYTF.